This T cell receptor (beta chain) was sequenced for a study of a mutant IDH1 vaccine in newly diagnosed glioma. On the study more broadly: Sex distribution of treated patients was roughly 60% male and roughly 40% female; mean age was about 41 years. The therapy given earlier, which was standard therapy, consisted of radiotherapy, temozolomide, or both, and most of the patients received both. Whole-study findings and limits: There were vaccine-induced immune responses in just under 95% of the patients.

On this clone itself: Its cognate antigen is unknown.

Assay: immunoSEQ multiplex PCR; the TCRdb copy retains only in-frame clones and omits some. In the table there are around 37,000 clones, approximately 78% of which are singletons. The CDR3 has 16 amino acids. Looked up from germline, CDR1 is LNHDA and CDR2 is SQIVND (reference sequence). V was pared by 1 base and J by 0 bases, with 9 bases between. Time point indicated: baseline, week 1 (first vaccination visit). Indicated treatment: pre-vaccination baseline after standard-of-care therapy. The astrocytomas were IDH1-mutant, ATRX-negative, and WHO grade 3 or 4. The specimen comprised PBMCs, sampled from a glioma patient treated with radiotherapy, temozolomide or both. V and J are TRBV19 and TRBJ2-2; D remains ambiguous. This clonotype originated in a man aged 35 to 55 with glioma. Some clones in this sample may be carry-over from other donors' samples. CDR3 amino acids: CASSIGTFPNTGELFF. For the CDR3, the DNA is TGTGCCAGTAGTATAGGGACCTTTCCGAACACCGGGGAGCTGTTTTTT.